A selection of T cell receptor beta chains follows, all from one sample in a study of blood T cell repertoires in COVID-19. Some clones are missing from TCRdb's copy, which holds only in-frame ones; the method was immunoSEQ multiplex PCR. In the table there are about 70,000 clones, roughly 76% of which are singletons. The sample consisted of peripheral blood. These receptors were collected from a woman in her 70s with acute or convalescent COVID-19. CDR3s include the opening cysteine and the closing phenylalanine or tryptophan. A D gene is named only where the DNA matches it firmly. The size of a clone is reported for some rows only, either as once, few or many, or as a class for expanded clones.

>TRBJ2-3|NA|once|TRBV6-4
TGTGCCACCTCGCAGGGGAGCCCAGATACGCAGTATTTT
CATSQGSPDTQYF
>TRBJ2-3|NA|NA|TRBV28
TGTGCCAGCACCGAAACAGGAACAGATACGCAGTATTTT
CASTETGTDTQYF
>TRBJ2-7|NA|NA|TRBV5-1
TGCGCCAGCAGCTCGCGGGGCCCCTCCGGATTGGGTTCCTACGAGCAGTACTTC
CASSSRGPSGLGSYEQYF
>TRBJ2-2|NA|NA|TRBV10-3
TGTGCCATTCCCGGGGTCAGGGGGCGGCTAGCGGGATGGTACACCGGGGAGCTGTTTTTT
CAIPGVRGRLAGWYTGELFF
>TRBJ2-7|NA|NA|TRBV6-5
TGTGCCAGCACCCGACAGTTGGGTGGGGAGCAGTACTTC
CASTRQLGGEQYF
>TRBJ2-7|TRBD2|NA|TRBV4-2
TGTGCCAGCAGCCAGGGGACTAGCGGGGGCGGGCGCTACGAGCAGTACTTC
CASSQGTSGGGRYEQYF
>TRBJ2-7|TRBD2|few|TRBV7-9
TGTGCCAGCAGCAACCGACTAGCGGGAGCGGTCCACGAGCAGTACTTC
CASSNRLAGAVHEQYF
>TRBJ2-1|TRBD2|NA|TRBV28
TGTGCCAGCAGTATCCCCCGGGCTAGCGGGAGGAGCTCCTACAATGAGCAGTTCTTC
CASSIPRASGRSSYNEQFF
>TRBJ1-3|NA|NA|TRBV6-5
TGTGCCAGCAGAGACATGGGTGCTGGAAACACCATATATTTT
CASRDMGAGNTIYF
>TRBJ2-2|NA|once|TRBV7-2
TGTGCCAGCAGCTCCACCAGGTTGGCCGGGGAGCTGTTTTTT
CASSSTRLAGELFF
>TRBJ2-1|TRBD1|NA|TRBV6-5
TGTGCCAGCAGTCATGACAGGGGGGTGAGGAATGAGCAGTTCTTC
CASSHDRGVRNEQFF
>TRBJ2-1|NA|NA|TRBV19
TGTGCCAGTAGTATCTGGAGTGCGAACAATGAGCAGTTCTTC
CASSIWSANNEQFF
>TRBJ1-5|NA|NA|TRBV7-8
TGTGCCAGCAGCTTTACCGGACAACCATATCAGCCCCAGCATTTT
CASSFTGQPYQPQHF
>TRBJ2-2|TRBD2|NA|TRBV7-2
TGTGCCAGCAGCGGTGAGGGACTAGCGAACACCGGGGAGCTGTTTTTT
CASSGEGLANTGELFF
>TRBJ2-3|TRBD1|few|TRBV20-1
TGCAGTGCTAGTGGGGGGACAGGGTTTTTCACAGATACGCAGTATTTT
CSASGGTGFFTDTQYF
>TRBJ2-5|TRBD1|NA|TRBV2
TGTGCCAGCAGTGACAGGGGGCGATTTGAGACCCAGTACTTC
CASSDRGRFETQYF
>TRBJ2-7|NA|NA|TRBV3-1/TRBV3-2
TGTGCCAGCAGCCTCGGGTGGGTACGATACGAGCAGTACTTC
CASSLGWVRYEQYF
>TRBJ1-5|NA|few|TRBV28
TGTGCCAGCAGTTTAACGGTTCGTCGGTATAGCAATCAGCCCCAGCATTTT
CASSLTVRRYSNQPQHF
>TRBJ2-7|TRBD2|NA|TRBV14
TGTGCCAGCAGCCCTTTAGCTAGCGGGAGTTTGGGCGAGCAGTACTTC
CASSPLASGSLGEQYF
>TRBJ1-4|TRBD1|NA|TRBV6-6
TGTGCCAGCAGTTACCCGCTGGGGACAGGGAGGGAAAAACTGTTTTTT
CASSYPLGTGREKLFF
>TRBJ1-5|NA|NA|TRBV3-1/TRBV3-2
TGTGCCAGCAGCCAAGGAGGCAGGGGACAGCCCCAGCATTTT
CASSQGGRGQPQHF
>TRBJ2-5|TRBD1|NA|TRBV5-6
TGTGCCAGCAGCTTCGGGACAGATGAGACCCAGTACTTC
CASSFGTDETQYF
>TRBJ2-7|NA|NA|TRBV30
TGTGCCTGGAGTCGGACACAGGGCTTCGAGCAGTACTTC
CAWSRTQGFEQYF
>TRBJ1-5|TRBD1|NA|TRBV2
TGTGCCAGCAGGGGACAGGACAATCAGCCCCAGCATTTT
CASRGQDNQPQHF
>TRBJ2-7|TRBD1|NA|TRBV5-5
TGTGCCAGCAGCTTACTCCGGGACAGGGGCGGCGAGCAGTACTTC
CASSLLRDRGGEQYF
>TRBJ2-6|NA|NA|TRBV30
TGTGCCTGGAGTGTATATAGAGGGACACACTCTGGGGCCAACGTCCTGACTTTC
CAWSVYRGTHSGANVLTF
>TRBJ2-5|TRBD2|NA|TRBV10-2
TGCGCCAGCAGTAGCGGACTAGCGGGATTGGAGACCCAGTACTTC
CASSSGLAGLETQYF
>TRBJ2-5|TRBD2|NA|TRBV18
TGTGCCAGCTCACCACTAGCGGGAGTAATGTACCAAGAGACCCAGTACTTC
CASSPLAGVMYQETQYF
>TRBJ1-1|TRBD1|NA|TRBV6-5
TGTGCCAGCAGTCCAGACAGGGCGAACACTGAAGCTTTCTTT
CASSPDRANTEAFF
>TRBJ2-7|NA|NA|TRBV4-1
TGCGCCAGCAGCCAAGATACCGAGTACGAGCAGTACTTC
CASSQDTEYEQYF
>TRBJ1-5|NA|NA|TRBV15
TGTGCCACCAGCAGAGATACAGGATTTCAGCCCCAGCATTTT
CATSRDTGFQPQHF
>TRBJ1-4|TRBD1|NA|TRBV15
TGTGCCACCAGCAGAGATCGTCAGGGGGCCACTAATGAAAAACTGTTTTTT
CATSRDRQGATNEKLFF
>TRBJ1-4|NA|NA|TRBV5-8
TGTGCCAGCAGCTTGATCGGGGGTCTTGAAAAACTGTTTTTT
CASSLIGGLEKLFF
>TRBJ2-1|TRBD2|NA|TRBV7-2
TGTGCCAGCAGCCCTAGCGGGAGGAGGTCCTACAATGAGCAGTTCTTC
CASSPSGRRSYNEQFF
>TRBJ2-3|NA|once|TRBV6-1
TGTGCCAGCAGTGAAAGGGGGTCCGGGACTACTGATACGCAGTATTTT
CASSERGSGTTDTQYF
>TRBJ2-7|NA|NA|TRBV28
TGTGCCAGCAGGCCTACTTGGACAGTCTTTTACGAGCAGTACTTC
CASRPTWTVFYEQYF
>TRBJ2-5|NA|NA|TRBV11-3
TGTGCCAGCAGCTTAGATCGGGAGACCCAGTACTTC
CASSLDRETQYF
>TRBJ1-6|NA|few|TRBV19
TGTGCCAGCGAGGGCCTCTATAATTCACCCCTCCACTTT
CASEGLYNSPLHF
>TRBJ1-2|TRBD1|NA|TRBV27
TGTGCCAGCAGTCCGAGGACAGGACTTAACTATGGCTACACCTTC
CASSPRTGLNYGYTF
>TRBJ1-5|NA|NA|TRBV27
TGTGCCAGCAGTGGTGGGGGCGGGGGCAGACAGCCCCAGCATTTT
CASSGGGGGRQPQHF
>TRBJ1-6|NA|NA|TRBV27
TGTGCCAGCAGTTTCGTGACAGGTGCTAATTCACCCCTCCACTTT
CASSFVTGANSPLHF
>TRBJ2-3|TRBD2|NA|TRBV2
TGTGCCAGCAGGCCGGGACTAGCGTACACAGATACGCAGTATTTT
CASRPGLAYTDTQYF
>TRBJ2-7|TRBD1|NA|TRBV6-5
TGTGCCAGCAGTTGGAACAGGGGTTACGAGCAGTACTTC
CASSWNRGYEQYF
>TRBJ2-2|TRBD2|NA|TRBV5-1
TGCGCCAGCAGCCCCCTAGCGGGCACCGGGGAGCTGTTTTTT
CASSPLAGTGELFF
>TRBJ1-5|TRBD1|few|TRBV6-4
TGTGCCAGCAGTGGAGGGGGGACAGGGATCTATCAGCCCCAGCATTTT
CASSGGGTGIYQPQHF
>TRBJ1-4|TRBD1|NA|TRBV11-2
TGTGCCAGCAGCGTAACAGGGGGGACTAATGAAAAACTGTTTTTT
CASSVTGGTNEKLFF